Listed below are T cell receptor beta chains from one sample, sequenced in a study of Graves' ophthalmopathy and Graves' hyperthyroidism. TCRdb analysed the multiplex PCR reads with MiXCR anew, one entry per CDR3 protein. The table records approximately 160,000 distinct CDR3 sequences, over 35% of them present only once. Sequenced input: peripheral blood. The receptors originated from a woman aged 40 to 50 with Graves' ophthalmopathy. Each CDR3 is given with its conserved first and last residue. The D gene is left open where the match is weak. Some rows mark clone size as missing; the rest say once, few, many or name a class of expanded clone.

CDR3: CASGEGFNPYEQYF; DNA: TGTGCCAGCGGCGAGGGATTCAACCCCTACGAGCAGTACTTC; V: TRBV28; size: -; D: -; J: TRBJ2-7
CDR3: CASRTSGRAGANVLTF; DNA: TGTGCCAGCAGGACTAGCGGGAGGGCTGGGGCCAACGTCCTGACTTTC; V: TRBV6-2/TRBV6-3; size: -; D: TRBD2; J: TRBJ2-6
CDR3: CASNEQLSYGYTF; DNA: TGTGCCAGCAACGAACAACTCAGCTATGGCTACACCTTC; V: TRBV2; size: many; D: -; J: TRBJ1-2
CDR3: CASSPRGTGELFF; DNA: TGTGCCAGCAGTCCCCGGGGGACCGGGGAGCTGTTTTTT; V: TRBV6-1; size: -; D: -; J: TRBJ2-2
CDR3: CASSSADRGARGYTF; DNA: TGTGCCAGCAGTTCGGCGGATAGGGGCGCGAGGGGCTACACCTTC; V: TRBV28; size: -; D: -; J: TRBJ1-2
CDR3: CASSQASGQGDNQPQHF; DNA: TGTGCCAGCAGCCAAGCCAGCGGACAGGGTGACAATCAGCCCCAGCATTTT; V: TRBV4-2; size: many; D: TRBD1; J: TRBJ1-5
CDR3: CASSEFGAGLAGGEQYF; DNA: TGTGCCAGCAGTGAATTCGGCGCAGGACTAGCGGGAGGCGAGCAGTACTTC; V: TRBV6-1; size: many; D: TRBD2; J: TRBJ2-7
CDR3: CASSEAGNQPQHF; DNA: TGTGCCAGCAGTGAGGCAGGGAATCAGCCCCAGCATTTT; V: TRBV6-1; size: -; D: -; J: TRBJ1-5
CDR3: CASSPTGIISYEQYF; DNA: TGTGCCAGCAGTCCTACAGGGATCATCTCCTACGAGCAGTACTTC; V: TRBV28; size: -; D: -; J: TRBJ2-7
CDR3: CASSRPGQGNSPLHF; DNA: TGTGCCAGCAGCAGGCCGGGACAGGGGAATTCACCCCTCCACTTT; V: TRBV7-2; size: -; D: TRBD1; J: TRBJ1-6
CDR3: CASSEGRNPNYGYTF; DNA: TGTGCCAGCAGTGAAGGGCGGAACCCTAACTATGGCTACACCTTC; V: TRBV6-1; size: -; D: -; J: TRBJ1-2
CDR3: CASSLAAAGAYEQYF; DNA: TGTGCCAGCAGTTTAGCGGCGGCAGGGGCCTACGAGCAGTACTTC; V: TRBV27; size: many; D: -; J: TRBJ2-7
CDR3: CASSLDKRAAFF; DNA: TGTGCCAGCAGCTTGGACAAACGTGCAGCTTTCTTT; V: TRBV5-6; size: many; D: -; J: TRBJ1-1
CDR3: CASSLIGDTEAFF; DNA: TGCGCCAGCAGCTTGATCGGTGACACTGAAGCTTTCTTT; V: TRBV5-1; size: many; D: -; J: TRBJ1-1
CDR3: CATSRDVRGGKEAFF; DNA: TGTGCCACCAGCAGAGATGTCCGAGGGGGTAAGGAAGCTTTCTTT; V: TRBV15; size: -; D: -; J: TRBJ1-1
CDR3: CASRNQREHPYEQYF; DNA: TGTGCCAGTAGAAATCAGCGGGAGCATCCCTACGAGCAGTACTTC; V: TRBV19; size: few; D: TRBD2; J: TRBJ2-7
CDR3: CASSNLTNTEAFF; DNA: TGTGCCAGTAGTAACCTTACGAACACTGAAGCTTTCTTT; V: TRBV19; size: -; D: -; J: TRBJ1-1
CDR3: CASRGQENQPQHF; DNA: TGTGCCAGTAGAGGGCAGGAAAATCAGCCCCAGCATTTT; V: TRBV19; size: many; D: -; J: TRBJ1-5
CDR3: CASSGTHYEQYF; DNA: TGTGCCAGCAGCGGGACGCACTACGAGCAGTACTTC; V: TRBV6-1; size: -; D: -; J: TRBJ2-7
CDR3: CASSHGRGVENTEAFF; DNA: TGTGCCAGCAGCCATGGTCGGGGGGTAGAGAACACTGAAGCTTTCTTT; V: TRBV4-2; size: many; D: -; J: TRBJ1-1
CDR3: CASSYSHRWTGYGYTF; DNA: TGTGCCAGCAGTTACTCTCATCGGTGGACAGGCTATGGCTACACCTTC; V: TRBV6-5; size: many; D: TRBD1; J: TRBJ1-2
CDR3: CASSPLARGDTEAFF; DNA: TGCGCCAGCAGCCCTCTAGCCCGGGGGGACACTGAAGCTTTCTTT; V: TRBV5-1; size: many; D: -; J: TRBJ1-1
CDR3: CASSSPVGGGDGYTF; DNA: TGTGCCAGCAGTTCCCCGGTGGGGGGAGGGGACGGCTACACCTTC; V: TRBV6-2/TRBV6-3; size: -; D: -; J: TRBJ1-2
CDR3: CASSSPPTEKPSYEQYF; DNA: TGTGCCAGCAGTTCCCCCCCGACAGAGAAACCCTCCTACGAGCAGTACTTC; V: TRBV6-2/TRBV6-3; size: -; D: -; J: TRBJ2-7
CDR3: CASSMGLAGHYEQYF; DNA: TGTGCCAGTAGTATGGGTCTAGCGGGTCACTACGAGCAGTACTTC; V: TRBV19; size: many; D: TRBD2; J: TRBJ2-7
CDR3: CASNPTDRGTEAFF; DNA: TGTGCCAGCAATCCGACGGACAGGGGCACTGAAGCTTTCTTT; V: TRBV6-2/TRBV6-3; size: -; D: TRBD1; J: TRBJ1-1
CDR3: CSAPQVAGAEEQYF; DNA: TGCAGTGCTCCCCAGGTAGCGGGAGCCGAAGAGCAGTACTTC; V: TRBV20-1; size: many; D: TRBD2; J: TRBJ2-7
CDR3: CASSTSGRPSYEQYF; DNA: TGTGCCAGTAGTACCTCCGGGAGGCCCTCCTACGAGCAGTACTTC; V: TRBV19; size: -; D: TRBD2; J: TRBJ2-7
CDR3: CASSGPYSGANVLTF; DNA: TGTGCCAGCAGTGGACCGTACTCTGGGGCCAACGTCCTGACTTTC; V: TRBV12-3/TRBV12-4; size: -; D: -; J: TRBJ2-6
CDR3: CASSSLIGRARAFF; DNA: TGTGCCAGCAGTTCGCTAATCGGACGGGCCCGAGCTTTCTTT; V: TRBV12-3/TRBV12-4; size: -; D: -; J: TRBJ1-1
CDR3: CASSSWTTPGNTIYF; DNA: TGTGCCAGCAGCTCATGGACTACCCCTGGAAACACCATATATTTT; V: TRBV7-2; size: many; D: -; J: TRBJ1-3
CDR3: CASSYSVGRADTQYF; DNA: TGTGCCAGCAGTTACTCCGTGGGGAGGGCAGATACGCAGTATTTT; V: TRBV6-5; size: many; D: TRBD2; J: TRBJ2-3
CDR3: CASSLWAVPNTEAFF; DNA: TGTGCCAGCAGCTTATGGGCAGTACCGAACACTGAAGCTTTCTTT; V: TRBV13; size: few; D: -; J: TRBJ1-1
CDR3: CASSDLAVYEQYF; DNA: TGTGCCAGCAGTGACTTAGCGGTCTACGAGCAGTACTTC; V: TRBV6-1; size: many; D: -; J: TRBJ2-7
CDR3: CASSIGTEGMFTEAFF; DNA: TGTGCCAGTAGTATCGGGACCGAGGGCATGTTCACTGAAGCTTTCTTT; V: TRBV19; size: many; D: -; J: TRBJ1-1
CDR3: CASRDQGDLTEAFF; DNA: TGTGCCAGCAGAGATCAGGGGGATTTGACTGAAGCTTTCTTT; V: TRBV6-1; size: -; D: TRBD1; J: TRBJ1-1
CDR3: CASSQGFQGYEQYF; DNA: TGTGCCAGCAGCCAAGGGTTTCAGGGGTACGAGCAGTACTTC; V: TRBV4-2; size: many; D: -; J: TRBJ2-7
CDR3: CASSYSDGKAGQGGRAFF; DNA: TGTGCCAGCAGTTACTCGGATGGTAAGGCCGGACAGGGCGGTCGGGCTTTCTTT; V: TRBV6-2/TRBV6-3; size: many; D: TRBD1; J: TRBJ1-1
CDR3: CAWEREGTSYEQYF; DNA: TGTGCCTGGGAGCGGGAAGGTACCTCCTACGAGCAGTACTTC; V: TRBV30; size: many; D: TRBD2; J: TRBJ2-7
CDR3: CASSGGVNIQYF; DNA: TGTGCCAGCAGCGGGGGAGTAAACATTCAGTACTTC; V: TRBV6-1; size: many; D: -; J: TRBJ2-4
CDR3: CATQGNYGYTF; DNA: TGTGCCACCCAGGGGAACTATGGCTACACCTTC; V: TRBV24-1; size: -; D: -; J: TRBJ1-2
CDR3: CSASKGISNQPQHF; DNA: TGCAGTGCTAGTAAGGGAATTAGCAATCAGCCCCAGCATTTT; V: TRBV20-1; size: -; D: -; J: TRBJ1-5
CDR3: CSATPGGAGTEAFF; DNA: TGCAGTGCCACCCCGGGGGGGGCCGGCACTGAAGCTTTCTTT; V: TRBV20-1; size: many; D: -; J: TRBJ1-1
CDR3: CASGDRENYGYTF; DNA: TGTGCCAGCGGGGACAGGGAAAACTATGGCTACACCTTC; V: TRBV6-1; size: few; D: TRBD1; J: TRBJ1-2
CDR3: CASSSPYPGQGGYTF; DNA: TGTGCCAGCAGTTCTCCCTATCCGGGACAGGGTGGCTACACCTTC; V: TRBV27; size: many; D: TRBD1; J: TRBJ1-2
CDR3: CSAAQIGNQPQHF; DNA: TGCAGTGCCGCACAGATAGGGAATCAGCCCCAGCATTTT; V: TRBV20-1; size: many; D: -; J: TRBJ1-5
CDR3: CASSAGGLDNSPLHF; DNA: TGTGCCAGCAGCGCAGGGGGGTTGGATAATTCACCCCTCCACTTT; V: TRBV27; size: -; D: TRBD1; J: TRBJ1-6
CDR3: CASSPGRGGQPQHF; DNA: TGTGCCAGCAGTCCGGGACGGGGCGGTCAGCCCCAGCATTTT; V: TRBV27; size: -; D: -; J: TRBJ1-5
CDR3: CASVTGGRMGEQYF; DNA: TGTGCCAGCGTCACCGGCGGGAGAATGGGGGAGCAGTACTTC; V: TRBV28; size: -; D: TRBD2; J: TRBJ2-7